These 20 T cell receptor beta chains originate from one sample sequenced in a study of cytomegalovirus exposure and HLA in healthy donors. PCR amplification relied on 60 Vbeta primers (plus 13 Jbeta primers). Sequencing was performed with immunoSEQ multiplex PCR; in TCRdb, only in-frame clones are kept and a portion is missing. The sample lists about 100,000 clones, around 80% occurring once. Sequencing was done on a sample of PBMCs. These receptors all come from a woman aged 55-70 years in good health and CMV-seronegative.

The rearrangement uses TRBV19 and TRBJ2-5; D possibly corresponds to TRBD2 (5 bases). Germline CDR1 is LNHDA and CDR2 is SQIVND (reference sequence). The CDR3 sequence is 14 residues long. Trimming removed 4 bases at V and 3 bases at J, with 12 bases between. The CDR3 region is CASSNPPEEETQYF. CDR3 bases: TGTGCCAGTAGTAATCCCCCGGAGGAAGAGACCCAGTACTTC.

This rearrangement joins TRBV30 to TRBJ2-7, with 7 bases that match TRBD1. V was clipped by 8 bases and J by 0 bases; unmatched bases: 7. The CDR3 totals 13 residues. Germline CDR1 GTSNPN, CDR2 SVGIG (reference sequence). The CDR3 reads CATRQGYSYEQYF. The CDR3, as DNA: TGTGCCACCCGACAGGGATACTCCTACGAGCAGTACTTC. Full variable domain (missing parts from reference TRBV30 and TRBJ2-7): SQTIHQWPATLVQPVGSPLSLECTVEGTSNPNLYWYRQAAGRGLQLLFYSVGIGQISSEVPQNLSASRPQDRQFILSSKKLLLSDSGFYLCATRQGYSYEQYFGPGTRLTVT.

The chain is built from TRBV5-6 and TRBJ1-1, with 7 bases matching TRBD1. Germline CDR1 SGHDT, CDR2 YYEEEE. V trimming: 4 bases; J trimming: 11 bases; junction bases outside the gene matches: 8. The CDR3 sequence is 12 residues long. CDR3 sequence: CASSLRQGEAFF. In DNA form, the CDR3 reads TGTGCCAGCAGCCTCCGACAGGGAGAGGCTTTCTTT.

The chain links TRBV28 to TRBJ2-3, with 7 bases lining up with TRBD1. The CDR3 has 14 residues. Looked up from germline, CDR1 is MDHEN and CDR2 is SYDVKM. The trim removed 5 bases at V and 1 base at J, leaving 3 bases unmatched. The CDR3 DNA sequence: TGTGCCAGCAGTCCCCAGGGGGGCACAGATACGCAGTATTTT. This codes for CASSPQGGTDTQYF.

V gene TRBV7-9 combines with J gene TRBJ2-2; D gene unclear. With 5 bases removed from V and 5 bases from J, the gap between germline ends came to 6 bases. The CDR3 extends over 12 amino acids. CDR1 SEHNR and CDR2 FQNEAQ come from the germline V gene (reference sequence). CDR3 bases: TGTGCCAGCAGCCCCGTAACCGGGGAGCTGTTTTTT. Its protein is CASSPVTGELFF.

J is TRBJ1-5 and V is TRBV5-6, with 9 nucleotides matching TRBD1. CDR1 SGHDT and CDR2 YYEEEE come from the germline V gene. The CDR3 spans 15 residues. V shed 1 base and J 3 bases; nucleotides not matched to a gene: 2. CDR3 amino acids: CASSLRQGVNQPQHF. CDR3 bases: TGTGCCAGCAGCTTGCGACAGGGGGTCAATCAGCCCCAGCATTTT.

V usage is TRBV7-2 and J usage is TRBJ2-3; 8 positions match TRBD2. This CDR3 is built from 15 residues. After removal of 3 bases from V and 4 bases from J, the junction contained 6 bases not matched to a gene. The V gene's germline CDR1 is SGHTA and CDR2 FQGNSA. CDR3 DNA sequence: TGTGCCAGCAGCTTTCGGGGGGGCCGGGCAGATACGCAGTATTTT. Residues: CASSFRGGRADTQYF.

This chain links TRBV9 with TRBJ2-3; D perhaps matches TRBD2 (7 bases). CDR1 SGDLS and CDR2 YYNGEE come from the germline V gene. The CDR3 length is 17 residues. V was pared by 4 bases and J by 0 bases, with 18 bases between. CDR3 in amino acids: CASSPNMRGHSTDTQYF. The CDR3, as DNA: TGTGCCAGCAGCCCAAATATGCGGGGGCATAGCACAGATACGCAGTATTTT.

V is TRBV11-3 and J is TRBJ2-1; D may be TRBD2 (6 bases). V shed 3 bases and J shed 1 base, with 10 bases lying between them. Germline-derived CDR1 and CDR2 are SGHNT and YENEEA. This CDR3 is 15 amino acids long. The CDR3 DNA follows: TGTGCCAGCAGCTTTCGGGGGAATTCCTACAATGAGCAGTTCTTC. It specifies CASSFRGNSYNEQFF.

The chain combines TRBV7-9 with TRBJ2-2, with 10 bases fitting TRBD1. Losses at the gene ends were 3 bases for V and 3 bases for J; bases not matched to a gene: 13. This CDR3 contains 19 residues. CDR1 and CDR2 (germline): SEHNR, FQNEAQ (reference sequence). CDR3 nucleotides: TGTGCCAGCAGCTTTCTTGTGGGACAGGGGCGATTTTACACCGGGGAGCTGTTTTTT. It encodes CASSFLVGQGRFYTGELFF.

This chain joins TRBV19 and TRBJ1-1; D not certain. V was cut by 2 bases and J by 1 base, with 11 bases left in between. CDR1 and CDR2 (germline): LNHDA, SQIVND (reference sequence). This CDR3 has 15 residues. The CDR3 region has the DNA TGTGCCAGTAGTATATCTGGCGGAAGGAACACTGAAGCTTTCTTT. It specifies CASSISGGRNTEAFF.

V and J are TRBV27 and TRBJ2-3; the match to TRBD2 covers 13 bases. The CDR3 is 15 residues long. Germline trimming cut 6 bases from V and 3 bases from J; bases unmatched to any gene: 3. Germline lookup yields CDR1 MNHEY and CDR2 SMNVEV (reference sequence). The chain's CDR3 is CASSRTSGRTDTQYF. CDR3 nucleotides: TGTGCCAGCAGCCGGACTAGCGGGAGAACAGATACGCAGTATTTT.

J is TRBJ2-7 and V is TRBV4-1, with 7 bases matching TRBD1. CDR1 is MGHRA, CDR2 YSYEKL, per germline. V lost 4 bases to trimming and J lost 1 base; unmatched junction nucleotides: 10. The CDR3 length is 16 residues. This CDR3 is CASSPLGVTGSYEQYF. The CDR3 DNA reads as TGCGCCAGCAGCCCTTTGGGAGTGACAGGGTCCTACGAGCAGTACTTC.

The chain recombines TRBV20-1 with TRBJ1-2; 8 bases align to TRBD1. The CDR3 extends over 11 amino acids. CDR1 DFQATT and CDR2 SNEGSKA come from the germline V gene (reference sequence). The CDR3, as DNA: TGCAGGCTGACAGGGGAGGGCGGCTACACCTTC. The encoded protein is CRLTGEGGYTF.

The chain uses TRBV5-1 and TRBJ1-4; D gene unclear. This CDR3 spans 15 amino acids. V was clipped by 1 base and J by 8 bases, with 15 bases between them. Per the germline V gene, CDR1 is SGHRS and CDR2 is YFSETQ. The CDR3 nucleotides read TGCGCCAGCAGCTTGTCAGTGGCGGCAGACGAAAAACTGTTTTTT. Translating gives CASSLSVAADEKLFF.

This clone was observed a single time. The CDR3 region is CASNLRGDREYEQYF. Written as DNA, the CDR3 is TGTGCCAGTAACCTCCGGGGCGACAGGGAATACGAGCAGTACTTC. V usage is TRBV19 and J usage is TRBJ2-7; 7 bases are a match to TRBD1. In germline, CDR1 is LNHDA, CDR2 SQIVND (reference sequence). CDR3 length: 15 residues. V dropped 7 bases and J dropped 4; count of bases not matched to a gene: 13.

This chain uses TRBV7-9 with TRBJ2-2, with D tentatively TRBD2 (6 bases). This CDR3 has 17 residues. Germline CDR1 and CDR2: SEHNR and FQNEAQ (reference sequence). V was cut by 4 bases and J by 3 bases, with 18 bases left in between. The CDR3 spells CASSSLGRGHDTGELFF. In DNA form, the CDR3 reads TGTGCCAGCAGCTCCCTGGGGCGGGGCCACGACACCGGGGAGCTGTTTTTT. Filled out from reference TRBV7-9 and TRBJ2-2, the complete variable domain reads DTGVSQNPRHKITKRGQNVTFRCDPISEHNRLYWYRQTLGQGPEFLTYFQNEAQLEKSRLLSDRFSAERPKGSFSTLEIQRTEQGDSAMYLCASSSLGRGHDTGELFFGEGSRLTVL.

This chain connects TRBV6-5 to TRBJ2-2; D is unresolved. There are 12 residues in the CDR3. Germline V CDR1 and CDR2: MNHEY, SVGAGI. V gave up 6 bases and J gave up 7 bases, with 9 bases separating them. The CDR3 DNA follows: TGTGCCAGCAGCCCCTCAGTCGGGGAGCTGTTTTTT. It encodes CASSPSVGELFF.

The chain combines TRBV5-6 with TRBJ1-2; 8 bases line up with TRBD1. In germline, CDR1 is SGHDT, CDR2 YYEEEE. After removal of 0 bases from V and 2 bases from J, the junction contained 0 bases not matched to a gene. This CDR3 contains 14 residues. CDR3 bases: TGTGCCAGCAGCTTGGGGACAGGGAACTATGGCTACACCTTC. Its protein is CASSLGTGNYGYTF.

The V gene is TRBV5-6, the J gene TRBJ2-1, with D possibly matching TRBD2 (6 bases). V was trimmed by 4 bases and J by 4 bases, leaving 21 bases between them. This CDR3 region has 17 residues. Per germline, CDR1 SGHDT and CDR2 YYEEEE. CDR3 DNA sequence: TGTGCCAGCAGCCGCGAGGGGCGGAGGGGCCCTTACAATGAGCAGTTCTTC. Residues: CASSREGRRGPYNEQFF.